This TCR beta chain emerged from a study of human thymus T cells. Measured with immunoSEQ multiplex PCR; TCRdb has only the in-frame clones, and not every one. This repertoire shows 100,000 to 150,000 clones, 90% to 95% found once; its top ten account for more than 0.02%. The source of the thymus tissue was resections taken during corrective heart surgery. Study-wide points: Related work showed strongly overlapping thymic repertoires across unrelated individuals.

A remark on this clone: Antigen specificity is unknown.

Sequencing was performed on thymus tissue. The receptor was isolated from a boy in the first two years of life with a congenital heart defect but otherwise immunologically healthy.

CDR3 region: CASSYGPGNEQYF. Here the CDR3 DNA reads TGTGCCAGCAGTTATGGGCCGGGGAACGAGCAGTACTTC. The chain recombines TRBV6-5 with TRBJ2-7; D is possibly TRBD2 (5 bases). Deletions cut 3 bases from V and 5 bases from J, with 11 bases between. The CDR3 length is 13 residues. The germline V gene has CDR1 MNHEY and CDR2 SVGAGI.